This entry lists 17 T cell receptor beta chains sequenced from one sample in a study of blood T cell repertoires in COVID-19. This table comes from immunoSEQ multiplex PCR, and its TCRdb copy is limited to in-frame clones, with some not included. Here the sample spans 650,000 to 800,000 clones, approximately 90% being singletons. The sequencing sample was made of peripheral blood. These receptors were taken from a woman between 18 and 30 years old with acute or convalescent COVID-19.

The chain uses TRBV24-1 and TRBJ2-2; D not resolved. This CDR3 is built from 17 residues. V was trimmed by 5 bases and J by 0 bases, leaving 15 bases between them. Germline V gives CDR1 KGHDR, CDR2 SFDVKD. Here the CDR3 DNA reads TGTGCCACCAGTGGAGCGTTCAGCCTCTCGAACACCGGGGAGCTGTTTTTT. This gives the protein CATSGAFSLSNTGELFF.

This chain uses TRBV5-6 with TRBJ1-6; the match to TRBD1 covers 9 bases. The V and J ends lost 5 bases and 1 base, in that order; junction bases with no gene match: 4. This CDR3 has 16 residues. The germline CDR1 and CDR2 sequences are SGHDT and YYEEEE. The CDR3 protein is CASSPTGGSYNSPLHF. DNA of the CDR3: TGTGCCAGCAGTCCGACAGGGGGTTCCTATAATTCACCCCTCCACTTT.

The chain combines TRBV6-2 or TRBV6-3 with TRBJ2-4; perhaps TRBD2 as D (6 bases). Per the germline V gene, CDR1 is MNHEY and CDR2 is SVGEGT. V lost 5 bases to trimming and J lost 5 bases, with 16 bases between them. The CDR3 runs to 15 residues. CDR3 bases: TGTGCCAGCAGTCGGTCGGCGGGGTCGGAAAACATTCAGTACTTC. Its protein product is CASSRSAGSENIQYF.

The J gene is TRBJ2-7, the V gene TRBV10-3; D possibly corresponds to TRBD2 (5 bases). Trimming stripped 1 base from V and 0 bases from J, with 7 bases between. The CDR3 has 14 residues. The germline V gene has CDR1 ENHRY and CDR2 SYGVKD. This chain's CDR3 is CAISELGSSYEQYF. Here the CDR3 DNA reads TGTGCCATCAGTGAGTTGGGGAGCTCCTACGAGCAGTACTTC.

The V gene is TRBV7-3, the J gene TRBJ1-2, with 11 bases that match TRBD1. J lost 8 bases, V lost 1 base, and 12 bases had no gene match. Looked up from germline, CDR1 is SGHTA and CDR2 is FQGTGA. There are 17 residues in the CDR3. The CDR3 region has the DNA TGTGCCAGCAGCTTAAAGGGTGGGACAGGGGGTTCCCTAGGCTACACCTTC. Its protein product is CASSLKGGTGGSLGYTF.

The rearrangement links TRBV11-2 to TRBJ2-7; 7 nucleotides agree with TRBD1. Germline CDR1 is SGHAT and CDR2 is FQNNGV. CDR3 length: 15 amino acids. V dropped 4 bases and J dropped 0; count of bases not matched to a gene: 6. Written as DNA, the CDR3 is TGTGCCAGCAGCTCTGGGACAGTCAGCTCCTACGAGCAGTACTTC. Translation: CASSSGTVSSYEQYF.

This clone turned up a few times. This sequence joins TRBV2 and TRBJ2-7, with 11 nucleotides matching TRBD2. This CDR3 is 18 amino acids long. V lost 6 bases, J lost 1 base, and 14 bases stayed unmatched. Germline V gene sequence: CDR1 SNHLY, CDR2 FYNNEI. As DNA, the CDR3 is TGTGCCAGCAGGAAACGACTAGCGGGGCGGCGGTCGTCCTACGAGCAGTACTTC. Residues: CASRKRLAGRRSSYEQYF.

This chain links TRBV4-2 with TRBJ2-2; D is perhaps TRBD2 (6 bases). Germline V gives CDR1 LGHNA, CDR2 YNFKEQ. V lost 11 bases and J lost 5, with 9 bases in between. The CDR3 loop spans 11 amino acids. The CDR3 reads CAGGRTGELFF. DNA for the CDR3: TGTGCCGGGGGGAGGACCGGGGAGCTGTTTTTT.

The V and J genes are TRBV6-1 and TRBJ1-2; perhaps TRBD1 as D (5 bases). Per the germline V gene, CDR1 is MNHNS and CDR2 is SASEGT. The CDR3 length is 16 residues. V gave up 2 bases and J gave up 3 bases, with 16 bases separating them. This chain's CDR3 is CASSERWSGLDYGYTF. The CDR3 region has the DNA TGTGCCAGCAGTGAAAGATGGTCAGGGTTGGACTATGGCTACACCTTC.

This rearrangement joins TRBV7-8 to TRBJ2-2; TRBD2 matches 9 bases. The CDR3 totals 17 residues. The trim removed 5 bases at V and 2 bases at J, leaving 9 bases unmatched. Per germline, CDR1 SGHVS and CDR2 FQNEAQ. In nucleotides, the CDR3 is TGTGCCAGCAGCCCCGTACCGGGACTAGCTAACACCGGGGAGCTGTTTTTT. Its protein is CASSPVPGLANTGELFF.

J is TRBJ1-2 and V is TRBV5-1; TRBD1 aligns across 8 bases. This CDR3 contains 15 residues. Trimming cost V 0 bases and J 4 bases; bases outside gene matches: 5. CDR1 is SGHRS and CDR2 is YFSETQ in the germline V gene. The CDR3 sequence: CASSLVGGQGYGYTF. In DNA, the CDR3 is TGCGCCAGCAGCTTGGTAGGCGGACAGGGCTATGGCTACACCTTC.

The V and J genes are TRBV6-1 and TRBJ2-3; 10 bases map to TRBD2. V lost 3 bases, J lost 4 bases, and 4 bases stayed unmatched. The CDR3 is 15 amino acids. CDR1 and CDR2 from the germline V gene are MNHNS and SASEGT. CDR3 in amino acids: CASSDPGLAPDTQYF. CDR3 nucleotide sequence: TGTGCCAGCAGTGACCCGGGACTAGCGCCAGATACGCAGTATTTT.

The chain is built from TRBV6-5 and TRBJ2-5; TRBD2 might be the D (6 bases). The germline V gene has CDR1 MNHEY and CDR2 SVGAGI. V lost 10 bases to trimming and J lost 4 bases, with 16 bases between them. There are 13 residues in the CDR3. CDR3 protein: CATWGVGGETQYF. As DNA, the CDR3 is TGTGCCACCTGGGGGGTGGGTGGAGAGACCCAGTACTTC.

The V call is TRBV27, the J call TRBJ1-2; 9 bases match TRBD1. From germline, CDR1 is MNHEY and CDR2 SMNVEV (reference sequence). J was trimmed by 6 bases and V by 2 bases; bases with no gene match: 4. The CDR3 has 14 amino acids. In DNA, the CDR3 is TGTGCCAGCAGTTTACTACAGGGGGCAGATGGCTACACCTTC. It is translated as CASSLLQGADGYTF.

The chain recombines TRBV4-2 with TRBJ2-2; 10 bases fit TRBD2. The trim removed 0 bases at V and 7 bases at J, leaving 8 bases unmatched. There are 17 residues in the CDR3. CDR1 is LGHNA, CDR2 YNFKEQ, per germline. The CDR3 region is CASSQDFGTSVRGELFF. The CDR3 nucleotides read TGTGCCAGCAGCCAAGATTTTGGGACTAGCGTTCGCGGGGAGCTGTTTTTT.

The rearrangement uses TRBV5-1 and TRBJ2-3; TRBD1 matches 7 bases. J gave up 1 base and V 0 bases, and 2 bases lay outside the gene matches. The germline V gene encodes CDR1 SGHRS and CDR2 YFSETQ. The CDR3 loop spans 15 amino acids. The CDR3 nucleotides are TGCGCCAGCAGCTTGGCGGGACAGCGCACAGATACGCAGTATTTT. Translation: CASSLAGQRTDTQYF.

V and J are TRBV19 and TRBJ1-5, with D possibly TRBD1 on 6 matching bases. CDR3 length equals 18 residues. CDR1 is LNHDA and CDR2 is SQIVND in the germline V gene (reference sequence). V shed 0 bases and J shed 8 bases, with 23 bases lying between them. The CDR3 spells CASSIDFPQDRTWKPQHF. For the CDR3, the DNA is TGTGCCAGTAGTATAGACTTCCCCCAGGACAGAACTTGGAAGCCCCAGCATTTT.